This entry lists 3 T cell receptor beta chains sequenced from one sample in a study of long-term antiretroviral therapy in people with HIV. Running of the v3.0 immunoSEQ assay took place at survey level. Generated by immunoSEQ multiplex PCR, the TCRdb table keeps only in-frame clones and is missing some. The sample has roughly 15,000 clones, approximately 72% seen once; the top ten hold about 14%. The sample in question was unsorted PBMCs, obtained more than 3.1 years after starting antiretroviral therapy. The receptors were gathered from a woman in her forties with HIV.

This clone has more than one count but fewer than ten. The CDR3 loop is CASKVSGANVLTF. For the CDR3, the DNA is TGTGCCAGCAAAGTCTCTGGGGCCAACGTCCTGACTTTC. This chain uses TRBV5-4 with TRBJ2-6; D is uncertain. V was clipped by 6 bases and J by 0 bases, with 4 bases between them. The CDR3 length is 13 residues. Per germline, CDR1 SGHNT and CDR2 YYREEE (reference sequence). The full variable domain, rest sourced from reference TRBV5-4 and TRBJ2-6, is ETGVTQSPTHLIKTRGQQVTLRCSSQSGHNTVSWYQQALGQGPQFIFQYYREEENGRGNFPPRFSGLQFPNYSSELNVNALELDDSALYLCASKVSGANVLTFGAGSRLTVL.

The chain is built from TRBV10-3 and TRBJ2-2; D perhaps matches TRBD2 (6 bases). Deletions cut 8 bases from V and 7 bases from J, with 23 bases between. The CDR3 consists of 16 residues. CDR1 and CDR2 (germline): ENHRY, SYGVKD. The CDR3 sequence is CAIRRDGSGTIGELFF. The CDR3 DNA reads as TGTGCCATCCGGCGGGACGGTAGTGGAACCATCGGGGAGCTGTTTTTT.

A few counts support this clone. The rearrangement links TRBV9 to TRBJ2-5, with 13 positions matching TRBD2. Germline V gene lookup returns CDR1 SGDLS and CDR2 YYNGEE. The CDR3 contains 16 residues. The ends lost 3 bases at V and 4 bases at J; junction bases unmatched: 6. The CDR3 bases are TGTGCCAGCAGCGCGACTAGCGGGGGGCGGGGAGAGACCCAGTACTTC. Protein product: CASSATSGGRGETQYF.